This TCR beta chain emerged from a study of shared clonotypes between healthy human individuals. Each cell subset's genomic DNA was divided evenly among several immunoSEQ plates. A 200 ng quantity of DNA, around 30,000 T cell genomes, went into the sorted-subset replicate PCRs. In the authors' workflow: Because ImmunoSEQ provided only junction sequences with no quality scores, the filtering differed. Measured with immunoSEQ multiplex PCR; TCRdb has only the in-frame clones, and not every one. V and J calls and clone size are copied from that table; D and trimming were computed from the DNA. This sample carries some 2,400,000 clones, roughly 95% of them seen once, and the ten largest clones take 0.1% to 0.15%. The split of CD4+ cells yielded CD45RA+ naive and CD45RA-negative memory subsets. CDR3 length: 16 amino acids. Looked up from germline, CDR1 is SGHNT and CDR2 is YYREEE (reference sequence). V lost 0 bases, J lost 4 bases, and 7 bases stayed unmatched.

The J gene is TRBJ2-7, the V gene TRBV5-4; 10 bases align to TRBD1. The sample comprised naive CD4+ T cells sorted from blood. Regarding subset: CD45RA+ positively selected. This sequence originates from a man aged 18 to 30 in good health. The CDR3 sequence: CASSLGSRDRGYEQYF. The CDR3 bases are TGTGCCAGCAGCTTGGGTTCGAGGGACAGGGGATACGAGCAGTACTTC.